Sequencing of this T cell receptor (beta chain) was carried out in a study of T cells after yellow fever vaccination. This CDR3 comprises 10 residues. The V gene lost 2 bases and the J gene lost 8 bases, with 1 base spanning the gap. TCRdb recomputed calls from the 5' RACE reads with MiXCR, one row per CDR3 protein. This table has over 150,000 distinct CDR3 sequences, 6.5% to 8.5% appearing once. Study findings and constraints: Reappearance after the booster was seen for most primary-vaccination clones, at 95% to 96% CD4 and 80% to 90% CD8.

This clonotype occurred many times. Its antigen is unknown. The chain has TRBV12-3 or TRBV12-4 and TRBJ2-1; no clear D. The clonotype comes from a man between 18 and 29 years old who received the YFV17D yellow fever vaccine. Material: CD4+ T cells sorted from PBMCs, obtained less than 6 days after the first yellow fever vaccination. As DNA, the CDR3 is TGTGCCAGCAGTTTATATGAGCAGTTCTTC. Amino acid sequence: CASSLYEQFF.